This TCR beta chain appears in the sequencing data of a study of T cell responses to AZD1222 COVID-19 vaccine (TCRdb year 2021). In terms of the full investigation: TCR sequencing covered more than 230 trial participants: about 210 given two doses of AZD1222 and 26 given two doses of MenACWY control vaccine. Trial participants were enrolled by age into subgroups of 18-55, 56-69 and 70-plus years, and about 150, 27 and 61 TCR-sequenced participants, respectively, were included in these subgroups. Study-wide conclusions, independent of this receptor: A significant rise in spike-specific TCR breadth and depth was observed after two AZD1222 doses relative to day 0 and relative to MenACWY recipients. In the small 56-69-year group, the increase in depth fell short of significance, most likely because of low power. Conclusions about previously exposed vaccinees were limited because only six AZD1222 recipients were SARS-CoV-2 seropositive at baseline. Reportedly, almost half of the unique spike-specific TCRs recognized epitopes lying outside the regions that are mutated in the B.1.351 and B.1.1.7 variants. The vaccine-associated CD4 TCRs covered the entire spike protein, and the dominant responses fell in regions 160-218 and 743-854. Because no day 14 peak-response samples were available, repertoires were characterized only after the peak T cell response. Participants were mostly white British, with more females than males. The authors suggested clonal diversity may have been underestimated.

Inclusive of the bounding cysteine and phenylalanine, the CDR3 is 17 residues long. The read is trimmed to its CDR3 DNA, 51 bases read in frame from base 1. As regards this clone: What antigen it recognizes has not been identified. Base qualities are not provided; no much larger clone lies one nucleotide away.

Read against the paper, the sample's time point label means: about 28 days (+/-7) after the second vaccine dose. AZD1222 recipients given second doses at about 4 weeks or at about 12 weeks were pooled, since spike-specific TCR depth and breadth were not found to differ between the two schedules. The vaccinee samples were drawn from two UK trials, COV001 and COV002, one of which was a single-blind randomized controlled phase 2/3 trial testing AZD1222 (ChAdOx1 nCoV-19) in healthy adults. For TCRbeta chain sequencing, PBMC samples were collected from trial participants at day 0 and at day 28 after the second dose. The CDR3 regions of human TCRbeta chains were subjected to immunosequencing. In the authors' own workflow: TCRs in the repertoires were matched against a reference library of SARS-CoV-2-specific TCRs that had been generated with the MIRA antigen-specificity platform. Breadth was defined as the fraction of unique TCRs that were SARS-CoV-2-associated, and depth was defined as the fraction of total T cells that were SARS-CoV-2-associated. Using the MIRA data, each spike-specific TCR was mapped to the spike region that the TCR reacts to and placed in a CD4 or CD8 class. Log10-transformed breadth and depth values were compared by one-way ANOVA with Sidak's multiple comparisons tests. Held by TCRdb, this immuneACCESS table contains in-frame sequences only and omits some clones. Under half of the omission traces to an unresolved V gene where checked; the cause of the rest is unknown. V, J and clone size are those of that table, while D and trimming were read from the DNA. The sample has under 150,000 clones on record, roughly 90% of them singletons. Clones ranked in the top ten supply about 1.1% of the sample.

The rearranged segments are TRBV21-1 and TRBJ2-2; TRBD1, the table's D call, was not compared with the DNA. TRBV21-1 is a listed pseudogene. Sequencing was performed on peripheral blood, taken 28 days after the second AZD1222 dose. This receptor was taken from an adult who received the AZD1222 COVID-19 vaccine. The DNA sequence is as follows: TGTGCCAGCAGCAAGATCCCGGGACAGGGAAACACCGGGGAGCTGTTTTTT. Its translation is CASSKIPGQGNTGELFF.